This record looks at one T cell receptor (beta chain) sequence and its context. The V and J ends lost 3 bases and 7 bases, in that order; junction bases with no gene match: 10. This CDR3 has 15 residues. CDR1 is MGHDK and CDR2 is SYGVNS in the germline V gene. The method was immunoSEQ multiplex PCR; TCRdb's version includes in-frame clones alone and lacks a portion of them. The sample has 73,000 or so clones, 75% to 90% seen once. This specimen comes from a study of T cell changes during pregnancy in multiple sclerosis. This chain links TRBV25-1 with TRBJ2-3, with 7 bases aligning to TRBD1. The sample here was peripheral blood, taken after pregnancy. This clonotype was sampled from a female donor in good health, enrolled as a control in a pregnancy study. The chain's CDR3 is CASSDDRVSGNTQYF. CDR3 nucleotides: TGTGCCAGCAGTGATGACAGGGTCAGTGGGAATACGCAGTATTTT.